These T cell receptor beta chains were read from a single sample in a study of Ad26.COV2.S vaccination and SARS-CoV-2 variants. Clones were sequenced by immunoSEQ multiplex PCR, and TCRdb holds only the in-frame ones, with some missing. The sample contains around 340,000 clones, around 89% of which appear only once. This specimen consisted of peripheral blood, obtained in a trial of Ad26.COV2.S vaccine versus placebo. The receptors originated from a person between 18 and 65 years old who received the Ad26.COV2.S COVID-19 vaccine or a placebo. The CDR3 runs from the conserved cysteine through the conserved F or W. The D gene is left open where the match is weak. Only part of the rows carry a size: once, few, many, or a class if the clone is expanded.

CDR3,DNA,D,J,V,size
CAWSSRGLETEAFF,TGTGCCTGGAGTTCCAGGGGGCTCGAGACTGAAGCTTTCTTT,TRBD1,TRBJ1-1,TRBV30,-
CASSIRDGNSPLHF,TGTGCCAGTAGTATCCGTGACGGTAATTCACCCCTCCACTTT,-,TRBJ1-6,TRBV19,-
CASSLDGQGLGYGANVLTF,TGTGCCAGCAGCTTAGACGGACAGGGTCTTGGGTATGGGGCCAACGTCCTGACTTTC,TRBD1,TRBJ2-6,TRBV7-8,-
CASSLGPGGSGHEQFF,TGTGCCAGCAGCTTAGGCCCAGGGGGCTCTGGCCATGAGCAGTTCTTC,TRBD1,TRBJ2-1,TRBV7-3,-
CASSLGGVAREETQYF,TGTGCCAGCAGCTTAGGTGGCGTAGCCAGGGAAGAGACCCAGTACTTC,-,TRBJ2-5,TRBV7-8,-
CASSYSKGVFEPQHF,TGTGCCAGCAGTTACTCGAAAGGGGTGTTTGAGCCCCAGCATTTT,-,TRBJ1-5,TRBV6-2/TRBV6-3,-
CSVEDPGTGAGVLFF,TGCAGCGTTGAAGACCCCGGGACAGGGGCCGGAGTTCTGTTTTTT,TRBD1,TRBJ1-4,TRBV29-1,-
CASSPDGEARETQYF,TGCGCCAGCAGCCCGGACGGGGAGGCTCGGGAGACCCAGTACTTC,-,TRBJ2-5,TRBV5-1,-
CATSRDLAGGSYNEQFF,TGTGCCACCAGCAGGGATCTAGCGGGGGGTTCCTACAATGAGCAGTTCTTC,TRBD2,TRBJ2-1,TRBV15,few
CASSNPGQVIYEQYF,TGCGCCAGCAGCAATCCGGGACAGGTTATCTACGAGCAGTACTTC,TRBD1,TRBJ2-7,TRBV5-1,-
CASSDRNPREQYF,TGCGCCAGCAGTGACCGTAATCCGAGGGAGCAGTACTTC,-,TRBJ2-7,TRBV10-2,-
CASSLLSPSGTGATYEQYF,TGTGCCAGCAGTTTATTATCCCCCTCCGGGACAGGGGCAACCTACGAGCAGTACTTC,TRBD1,TRBJ2-7,TRBV28,-
CASSIPPGPKAFF,TGTGCCAGTAGTATCCCACCTGGACCTAAAGCTTTCTTT,-,TRBJ1-1,TRBV19,-
CASSPGLAGRLAKNIQYF,TGTGCCAGTAGCCCGGGACTAGCGGGGCGACTAGCCAAAAACATTCAGTACTTC,TRBD2,TRBJ2-4,TRBV19,-
CASSLALEMNEQFF,TGTGCCAGCAGCTTAGCGTTAGAGATGAATGAGCAGTTCTTC,-,TRBJ2-1,TRBV11-2,-
CASSPREGVGNEAFF,TGTGCCAGCTCACCACGGGAGGGGGTTGGTAATGAAGCTTTCTTT,-,TRBJ1-1,TRBV18,once
CASSILPGQGDSPLHF,TGTGCCAGTAGTATTCTACCGGGACAGGGGGATTCACCCCTCCACTTT,TRBD1,TRBJ1-6,TRBV19,-
CASSSQQVAPSYEQYF,TGTGCCAGCAGCAGCCAACAGGTTGCCCCCTCCTACGAGCAGTACTTC,-,TRBJ2-7,TRBV28,-
CATSRDKISGNSPLHF,TGTGCCACCAGCAGAGATAAAATTTCGGGGAATTCACCCCTCCACTTT,-,TRBJ1-6,TRBV15,-
CASNEGQGADEQYF,TGTGCCAGCAACGAGGGGCAGGGGGCCGACGAGCAGTACTTC,TRBD1,TRBJ2-7,TRBV2,-
CASSQDRLAGFDTQYF,TGTGCCAGCAGCCAAGATAGACTAGCGGGGTTTGATACGCAGTATTTT,TRBD2,TRBJ2-3,TRBV14,-
CASRVSDQPQHF,TGTGCCAGCAGGGTTAGCGATCAGCCCCAGCATTTT,-,TRBJ1-5,TRBV6-5,-
CASSRGGSSYEQYF,TGTGCCAGCAGCCGGGGGGGGAGCTCCTACGAGCAGTACTTC,TRBD2,TRBJ2-7,TRBV7-6,-
CASSLDIAGVGNEQFF,TGTGCCAGCAGCTTAGACATAGCGGGAGTAGGCAATGAGCAGTTCTTC,TRBD2,TRBJ2-1,TRBV7-9,-
CASSPLARTKMNTEAFF,TGTGCCAGCTCACCATTGGCCAGGACGAAAATGAACACTGAAGCTTTCTTT,-,TRBJ1-1,TRBV18,-
CASSPSLAGRENEQFF,TGTGCCAGCAGCCCATCACTAGCGGGGAGGGAGAATGAGCAGTTCTTC,TRBD2,TRBJ2-1,TRBV11-2,-
CASSPMTGAHYGYTF,TGTGCCAGCAGTCCGATGACAGGGGCGCACTATGGCTACACCTTC,TRBD1,TRBJ1-2,TRBV5-4,few
CSVVGGDGYTF,TGCAGCGTTGTCGGCGGGGATGGCTACACCTTC,-,TRBJ1-2,TRBV29-1,-
CASSPGQGGEQYF,TGTGCCAGCTCACCAGGACAGGGCGGCGAGCAGTACTTC,TRBD1,TRBJ2-7,TRBV18,few
CASSQRKLGLAGVLPRETQYF,TGCGCCAGCAGCCAGAGGAAACTGGGACTAGCGGGAGTTTTGCCGCGGGAGACCCAGTACTTC,TRBD2,TRBJ2-5,TRBV4-1,-
CASSARDGKNQPQHF,TGTGCCAGCAGTGCCCGGGACGGCAAGAATCAGCCCCAGCATTTT,-,TRBJ1-5,TRBV28,-
CASSQGVSYEQYF,TGCGCCAGCAGCCAAGGGGTCTCCTACGAGCAGTACTTC,-,TRBJ2-7,TRBV4-1,-
CASSPTQGVRTEAFF,TGCGCCAGCAGTCCCACCCAGGGGGTAAGGACTGAAGCTTTCTTT,TRBD1,TRBJ1-1,TRBV5-1,-
CASSLDRETQYF,TGCGCCAGCAGCTTAGACCGGGAGACCCAGTACTTC,-,TRBJ2-5,TRBV5-1,-
CASSYSILANTGELFF,TGTGCCAGCAGTTACTCGATTCTCGCGAACACCGGGGAGCTGTTTTTT,-,TRBJ2-2,TRBV6-2/TRBV6-3,once
CASSLYGGPGEQYF,TGTGCCAGCAGCTTATATGGGGGGCCGGGCGAGCAGTACTTC,-,TRBJ2-7,TRBV7-3,once
CASTGTGSYEQYF,TGTGCCAGCACCGGGACAGGGTCCTACGAGCAGTACTTC,TRBD1,TRBJ2-7,TRBV11-2,-
CASRTGGEQYF,TGTGCCAGCAGGACAGGGGGCGAGCAGTACTTC,TRBD1,TRBJ2-7,TRBV12-3/TRBV12-4,-
CSVGPGGWVTEAFF,TGCAGCGTAGGTCCAGGGGGCTGGGTCACTGAAGCTTTCTTT,TRBD1,TRBJ1-1,TRBV29-1,-
CASSQIASGENEQFF,TGTGCCAGTAGCCAGATAGCGTCGGGCGAAAATGAGCAGTTCTTC,-,TRBJ2-1,TRBV19,-
CASSLGLAGGVQGEQYF,TGTGCCAGCAGCTTGGGACTAGCGGGGGGGGTCCAGGGCGAGCAGTACTTC,TRBD2,TRBJ2-7,TRBV7-2,-